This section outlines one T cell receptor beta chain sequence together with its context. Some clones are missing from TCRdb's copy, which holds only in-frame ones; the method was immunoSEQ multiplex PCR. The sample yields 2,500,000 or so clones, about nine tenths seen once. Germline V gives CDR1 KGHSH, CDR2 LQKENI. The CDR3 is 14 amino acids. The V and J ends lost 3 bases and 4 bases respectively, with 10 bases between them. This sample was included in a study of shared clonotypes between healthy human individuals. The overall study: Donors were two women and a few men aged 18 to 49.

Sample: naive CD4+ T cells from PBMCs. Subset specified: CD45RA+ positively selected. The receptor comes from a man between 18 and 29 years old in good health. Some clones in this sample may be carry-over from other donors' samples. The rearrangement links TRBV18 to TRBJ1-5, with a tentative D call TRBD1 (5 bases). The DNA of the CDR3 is TGTGCCAGCTCACCTGGGGCAGTGAATCAGCCCCAGCATTTT. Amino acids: CASSPGAVNQPQHF. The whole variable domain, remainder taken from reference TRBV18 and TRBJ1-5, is NAGVMQNPRHLVRRRGQEARLRCSPMKGHSHVYWYRQLPEEGLKFMVYLQKENIIDESGMPKERFSAEFPKEGPSILRIQQVVRGDSAAYFCASSPGAVNQPQHFGDGTRLSIL.